The T cell receptor (beta chain) described here comes from a study of blood T cell repertoires in COVID-19. Germline assignment: CDR1 LNHNV and CDR2 YYDKDF (reference sequence). The germline V and J ends were trimmed by 0 bases and 6 bases, with 9 bases remaining between them. This CDR3 spans 15 amino acids. Libraries were prepared by immunoSEQ multiplex PCR; TCRdb keeps only in-frame clonotypes and omits some of them. The data contain about 200,000 clones, 70% to 90% of them singletons. The V gene is TRBV15, the J gene TRBJ1-6, with D tentatively TRBD1 (5 bases). The receptor was isolated from a woman in her thirties or forties in a cohort exposed to, infected with or recovered from COVID-19 (not recorded which). The sequenced material came from PBMCs or T cells enriched from blood (not recorded which). The CDR3 is CATSRDNRGNSPLHF. CDR3 sequence (DNA): TGTGCCACCAGCAGAGATAATAGGGGTAATTCACCCCTCCACTTT.